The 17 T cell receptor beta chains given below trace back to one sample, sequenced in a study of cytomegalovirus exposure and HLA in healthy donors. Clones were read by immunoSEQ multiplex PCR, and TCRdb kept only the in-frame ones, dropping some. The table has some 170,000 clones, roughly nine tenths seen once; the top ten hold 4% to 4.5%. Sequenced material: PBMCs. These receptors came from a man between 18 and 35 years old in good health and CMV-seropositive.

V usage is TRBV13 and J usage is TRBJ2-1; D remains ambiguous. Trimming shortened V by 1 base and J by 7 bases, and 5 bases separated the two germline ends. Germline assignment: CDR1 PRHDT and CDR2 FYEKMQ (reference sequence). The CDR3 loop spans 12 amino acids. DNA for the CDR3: TGTGCCAGCAGCTTAGCAGAAAATGAGCAGTTCTTC. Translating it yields CASSLAENEQFF.

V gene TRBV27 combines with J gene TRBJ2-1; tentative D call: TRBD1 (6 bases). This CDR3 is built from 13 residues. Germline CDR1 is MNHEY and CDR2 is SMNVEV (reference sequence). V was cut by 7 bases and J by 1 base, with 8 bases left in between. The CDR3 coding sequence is TGTGCCAGCACTACAGGGTCCTACAATGAGCAGTTCTTC. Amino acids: CASTTGSYNEQFF.

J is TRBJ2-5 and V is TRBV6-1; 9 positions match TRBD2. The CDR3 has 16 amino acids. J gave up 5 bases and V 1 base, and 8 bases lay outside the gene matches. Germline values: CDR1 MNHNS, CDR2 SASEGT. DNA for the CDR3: TGTGCCAGCAGTGAAGGGACTAGCGACGGGGGGGAGACCCAGTACTTC. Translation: CASSEGTSDGGETQYF.

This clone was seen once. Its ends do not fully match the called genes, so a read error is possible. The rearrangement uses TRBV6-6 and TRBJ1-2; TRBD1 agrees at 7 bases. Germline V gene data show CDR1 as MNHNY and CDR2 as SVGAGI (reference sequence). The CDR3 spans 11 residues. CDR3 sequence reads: CVSSNRGGYTF. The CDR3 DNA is TGTGTCAGCAGTAACAGGGGTGGCTACACCTTC.

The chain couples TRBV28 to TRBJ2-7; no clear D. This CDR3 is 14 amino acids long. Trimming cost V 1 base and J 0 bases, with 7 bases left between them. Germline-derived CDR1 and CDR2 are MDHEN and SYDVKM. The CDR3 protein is CASSLYGGSYEQYF. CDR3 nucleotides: TGTGCCAGCAGTTTATACGGTGGCTCCTACGAGCAGTACTTC.

CDR3 sequence reads: CASISTSGITDTQYF. CDR3 nucleotide sequence: TGTGCCAGCATTTCGACTAGCGGGATCACAGATACGCAGTATTTT. The chain is built from TRBV27 and TRBJ2-3; 11 nucleotides match TRBD2. The length of the CDR3 is 15 residues. V shed 7 bases, J shed 2 bases, and the junction held 5 bases outside the gene matches. The V gene's germline CDR1 is MNHEY and CDR2 SMNVEV (reference sequence).

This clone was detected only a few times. This CDR3 is CASSQNQPLRGYSNQPQHF. CDR3 coding DNA: TGCGCCAGCAGCCAAAACCAGCCTCTTAGGGGTTATAGCAATCAGCCCCAGCATTTT. This chain uses TRBV4-1 with TRBJ1-5; TRBD1 might be the D (5 bases). Trimming took 2 bases from V and 0 from J, leaving 20 bases between them. The CDR3 covers 19 residues. CDR1 is MGHRA, CDR2 YSYEKL, per germline.

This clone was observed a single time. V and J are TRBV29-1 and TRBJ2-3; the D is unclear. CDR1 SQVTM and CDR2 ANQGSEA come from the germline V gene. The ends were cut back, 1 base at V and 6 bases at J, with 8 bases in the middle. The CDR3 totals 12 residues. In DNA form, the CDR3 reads TGCAGCGTTGAAGCAGGCCCCGATACGCAGTATTTT. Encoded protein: CSVEAGPDTQYF.

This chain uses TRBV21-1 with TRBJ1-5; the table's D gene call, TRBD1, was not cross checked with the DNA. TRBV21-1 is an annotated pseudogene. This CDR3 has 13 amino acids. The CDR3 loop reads CASFKGVAQPQHF. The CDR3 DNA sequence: TGTGCCAGCTTTAAAGGGGTGGCTCAGCCCCAGCATTTT.

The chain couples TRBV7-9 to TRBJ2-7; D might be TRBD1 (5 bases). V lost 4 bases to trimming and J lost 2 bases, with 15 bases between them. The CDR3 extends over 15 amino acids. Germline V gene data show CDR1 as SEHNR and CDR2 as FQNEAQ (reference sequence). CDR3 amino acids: CASSSDRPVAYEQYF. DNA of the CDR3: TGTGCCAGCAGCTCCGACAGACCGGTTGCCTACGAGCAGTACTTC.

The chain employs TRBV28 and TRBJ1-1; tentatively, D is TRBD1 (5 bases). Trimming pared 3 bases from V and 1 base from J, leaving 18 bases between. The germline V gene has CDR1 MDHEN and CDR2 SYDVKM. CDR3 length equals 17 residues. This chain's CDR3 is CASSFSVGQPTNTEAFF. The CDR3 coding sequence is TGTGCCAGCAGTTTTAGTGTGGGGCAGCCAACGAACACTGAAGCTTTCTTT.

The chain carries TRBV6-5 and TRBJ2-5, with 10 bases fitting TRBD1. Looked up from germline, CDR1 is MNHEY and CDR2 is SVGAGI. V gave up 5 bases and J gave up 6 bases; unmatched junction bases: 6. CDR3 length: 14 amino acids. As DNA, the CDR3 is TGTGCCAGCAGTCAGGGACAGGGGAGGAAGACCCAGTACTTC. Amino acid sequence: CASSQGQGRKTQYF.

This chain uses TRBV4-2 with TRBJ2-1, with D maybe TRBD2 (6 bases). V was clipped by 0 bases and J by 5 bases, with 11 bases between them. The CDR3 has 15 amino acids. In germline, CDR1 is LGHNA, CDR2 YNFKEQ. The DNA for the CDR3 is TGTGCCAGCAGCCAAGACCCCATAGCGGACAATGAGCAGTTCTTC. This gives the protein CASSQDPIADNEQFF.

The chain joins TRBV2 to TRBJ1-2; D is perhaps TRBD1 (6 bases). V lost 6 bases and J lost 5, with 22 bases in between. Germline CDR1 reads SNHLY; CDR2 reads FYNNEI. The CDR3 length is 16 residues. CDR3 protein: CASRALRRGGLYGYTF. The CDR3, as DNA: TGTGCCAGCAGGGCTCTCCGGAGAGGGGGTCTATATGGCTACACCTTC.

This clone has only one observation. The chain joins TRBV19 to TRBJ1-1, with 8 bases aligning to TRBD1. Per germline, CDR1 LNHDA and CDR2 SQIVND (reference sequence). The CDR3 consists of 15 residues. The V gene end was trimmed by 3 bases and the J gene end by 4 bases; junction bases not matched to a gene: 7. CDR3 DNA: TGTGCCAGTAGTATGTTTGGACAGGGAGGCACTGAAGCTTTCTTT. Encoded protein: CASSMFGQGGTEAFF.

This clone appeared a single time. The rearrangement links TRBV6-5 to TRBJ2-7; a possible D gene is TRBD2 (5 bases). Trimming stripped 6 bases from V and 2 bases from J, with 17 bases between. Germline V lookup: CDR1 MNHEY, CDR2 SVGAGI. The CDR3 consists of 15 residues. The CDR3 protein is CASSPLVRATYEQYF. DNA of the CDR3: TGTGCCAGCAGCCCCCTAGTGCGGGCCACCTACGAGCAGTACTTC.

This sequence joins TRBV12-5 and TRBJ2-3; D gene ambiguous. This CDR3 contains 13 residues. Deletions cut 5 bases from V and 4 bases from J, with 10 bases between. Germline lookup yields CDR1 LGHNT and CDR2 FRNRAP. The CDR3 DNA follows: TGTGCTAGTGGTCCCCCCTCTTCAGATACGCAGTATTTT. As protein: CASGPPSSDTQYF.